The clone carrying this T cell receptor beta chain was seen more than once but under ten times. TCRdb itself ran the RT-PCR reads through MiXCR, one entry per CDR3 protein. Here the sample spans under 200,000 distinct CDR3 sequences, roughly 30% being singletons. The sample is drawn from a study of patients and donors after allogeneic stem cell transplantation. The V gene's germline CDR1 is LGHNA and CDR2 YSLEER. V shed 0 bases and J 0 bases; nucleotides not matched to a gene: 11. This CDR3 contains 19 residues. The chain is built from TRBV4-3 and TRBJ1-5, with 7 bases matching TRBD1. Sequenced material: blood, either unsorted or a sorted T cell fraction (not recorded which). This sequence originates from a human donor who was either an allogeneic HSCT recipient or a stem cell or donor lymphocyte infusion donor (not recorded which). It is not recorded whose cells these are; they may come from a transplant donor. In DNA, the CDR3 is TGCGCCAGCAGCCAAGATTATCAGAGGGGGACAGATAGCAATCAGCCCCAGCATTTT. Protein sequence: CASSQDYQRGTDSNQPQHF.